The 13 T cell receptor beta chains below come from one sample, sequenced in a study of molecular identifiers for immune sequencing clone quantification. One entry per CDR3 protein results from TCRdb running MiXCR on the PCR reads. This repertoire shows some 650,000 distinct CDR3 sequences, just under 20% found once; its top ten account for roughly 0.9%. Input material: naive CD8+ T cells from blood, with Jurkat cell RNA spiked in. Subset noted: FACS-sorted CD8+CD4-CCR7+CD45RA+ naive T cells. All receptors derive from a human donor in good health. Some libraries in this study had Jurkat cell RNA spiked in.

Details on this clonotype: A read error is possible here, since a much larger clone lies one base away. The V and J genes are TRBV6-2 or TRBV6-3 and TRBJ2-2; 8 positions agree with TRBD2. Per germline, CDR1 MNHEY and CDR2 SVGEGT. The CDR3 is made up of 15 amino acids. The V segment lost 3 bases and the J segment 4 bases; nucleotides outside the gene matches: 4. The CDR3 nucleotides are TGTGCCAGCAGTTATGGCGGGAGGACCACCGGGGAGCTGTTTTTT. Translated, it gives CASSYGGRTTGELFF.

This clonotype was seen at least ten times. This CDR3 reads CASNPRRANTEAFF. In DNA, the CDR3 is TGTGCCAGCAATCCACGGAGGGCGAACACTGAAGCTTTCTTT. The chain couples TRBV6-5 to TRBJ1-1; no clear D. There are 14 residues in the CDR3. Trimming cost V 7 bases and J 1 base, with 13 bases left between them. In germline, CDR1 is MNHEY, CDR2 SVGAGI.

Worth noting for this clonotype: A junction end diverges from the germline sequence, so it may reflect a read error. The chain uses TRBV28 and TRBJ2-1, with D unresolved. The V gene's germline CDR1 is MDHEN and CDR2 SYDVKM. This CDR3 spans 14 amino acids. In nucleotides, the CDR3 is TGTGCCGGCAGTCCCTACCCGGAGTCGATTGAGCAGTTCTTC. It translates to CAGSPYPESIEQFF.

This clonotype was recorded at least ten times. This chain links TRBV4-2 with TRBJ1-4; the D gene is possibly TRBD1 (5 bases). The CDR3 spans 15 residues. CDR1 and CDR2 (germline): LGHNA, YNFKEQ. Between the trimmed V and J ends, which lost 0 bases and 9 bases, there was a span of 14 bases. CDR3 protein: CASSQDWGLAQKLFF. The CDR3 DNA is TGTGCCAGCAGCCAAGATTGGGGGTTGGCGCAAAAACTGTTTTTT.

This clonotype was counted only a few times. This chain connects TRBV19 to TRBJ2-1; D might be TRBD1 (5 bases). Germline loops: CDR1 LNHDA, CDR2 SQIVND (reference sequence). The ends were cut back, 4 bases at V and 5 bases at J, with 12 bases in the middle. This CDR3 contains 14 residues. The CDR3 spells CASSKTDTHNEQFF. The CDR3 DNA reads TGTGCCAGTAGTAAGACAGACACACACAATGAGCAGTTCTTC. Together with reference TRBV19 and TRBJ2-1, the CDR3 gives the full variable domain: DGGITQSPKYLFRKEGQNVTLSCEQNLNHDAMYWYRQDPGQGLRLIYYSQIVNDFQKGDIAEGYSVSREKKESFPLTVTSAQKNPTAFYLCASSKTDTHNEQFFGPGTRLTVL.

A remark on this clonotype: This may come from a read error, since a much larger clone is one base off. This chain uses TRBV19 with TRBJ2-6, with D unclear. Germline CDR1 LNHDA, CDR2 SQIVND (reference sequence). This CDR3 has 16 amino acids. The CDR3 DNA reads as TGTGCCAGTAGTATGCCGGTGGGCTCTGGGGTCAACGTCCTGACTTTC. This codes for CASSMPVGSGVNVLTF.

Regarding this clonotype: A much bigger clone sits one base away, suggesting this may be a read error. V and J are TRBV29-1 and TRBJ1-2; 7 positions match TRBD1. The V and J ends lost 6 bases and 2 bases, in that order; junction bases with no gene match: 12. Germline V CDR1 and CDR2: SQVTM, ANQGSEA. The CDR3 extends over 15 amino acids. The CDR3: CSVAGDSRFNYGYTF. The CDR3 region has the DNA TGCAGCGTGGCTGGGGACAGCCGATTCAACTATGGCTACACCTTC. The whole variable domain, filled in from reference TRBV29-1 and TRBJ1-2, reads SAVISQKPSRDICQRGTSLTIQCQVDSQVTMMFWYRQQPGQSLTLIATANQGSEATYESGFVIDKFPISRPNLTFSTLTVSNMSPEDSSIYLCSVAGDSRFNYGYTFGSGTRLTVV.

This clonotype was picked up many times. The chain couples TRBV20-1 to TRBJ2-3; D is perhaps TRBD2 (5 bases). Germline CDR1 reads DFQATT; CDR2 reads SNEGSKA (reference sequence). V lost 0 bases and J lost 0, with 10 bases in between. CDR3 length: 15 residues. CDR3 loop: CSARDGRTSTDTQYF. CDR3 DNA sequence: TGCAGTGCTAGAGATGGTAGGACTAGCACAGATACGCAGTATTTT.

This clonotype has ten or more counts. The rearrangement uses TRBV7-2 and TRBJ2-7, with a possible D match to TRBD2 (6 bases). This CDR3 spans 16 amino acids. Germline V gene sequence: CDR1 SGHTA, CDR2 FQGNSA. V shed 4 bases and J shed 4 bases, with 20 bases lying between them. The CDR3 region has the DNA TGTGCCAGCAGCTCTACCTGGGGGGTATCTCGGTACGAGCAGTACTTC. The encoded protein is CASSSTWGVSRYEQYF.

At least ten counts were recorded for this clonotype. The CDR3 bases are TGTGCCAGCAGTTTTGGGGCCATGAACACAGATACGCAGTATTTT. Amino acids: CASSFGAMNTDTQYF. This chain connects TRBV12-3 or TRBV12-4 to TRBJ2-3, with D tentatively TRBD1 (5 bases). The CDR3 consists of 15 residues. Trimming removed 3 bases at V and 2 bases at J, with 12 bases between.

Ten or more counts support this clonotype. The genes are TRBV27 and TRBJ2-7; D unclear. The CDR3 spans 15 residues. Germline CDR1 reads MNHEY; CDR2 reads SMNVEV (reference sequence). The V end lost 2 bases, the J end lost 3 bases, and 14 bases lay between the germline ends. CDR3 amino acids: CASSLRGSLLYEQYF. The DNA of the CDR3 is TGTGCCAGCAGTTTACGTGGCAGTTTACTCTACGAGCAGTACTTC.

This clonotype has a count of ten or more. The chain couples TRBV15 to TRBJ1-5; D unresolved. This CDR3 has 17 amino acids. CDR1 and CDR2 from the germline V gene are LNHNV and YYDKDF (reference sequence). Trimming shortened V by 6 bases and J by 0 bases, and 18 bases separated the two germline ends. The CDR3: CATRPAGLLGSNQPQHF. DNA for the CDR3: TGTGCCACCAGGCCGGCAGGACTCTTGGGTAGCAATCAGCCCCAGCATTTT.

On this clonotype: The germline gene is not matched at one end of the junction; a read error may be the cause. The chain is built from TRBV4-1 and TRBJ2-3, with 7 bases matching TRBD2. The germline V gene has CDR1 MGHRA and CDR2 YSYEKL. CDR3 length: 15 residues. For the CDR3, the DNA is TGCGTCAGCAACCAAGAAAAGCGGGAAATGGGTACGCAGTATTTT. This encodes CVSNQEKREMGTQYF.